This paragraph covers one T cell receptor beta chain sequence. This clone was seen a few times. Its antigen target is currently unknown. Base qualities are not at hand, and no much larger clone is one base apart. The library relied on the immunoSEQ multiplex PCR assay. A mixture of 60 forward primers for TCR Vbeta segments and 13 reverse primers for TCR Jbeta segments was used in the multiplex PCR. The CDR3 region of rearranged TCR beta genes was amplified from genomic DNA with a multiplex PCR assay. Amplified TCR beta libraries were sequenced as 87-base-pair reads on the Illumina HiSeq System. The study's processing was this. A later analysis tallied around 82 million unique TCR beta chains across the 660 or so repertoires, and around 12 million of those chains were shared by two or more donors. Raw reads were error-corrected and collapsed into unique sequences with a nearest-neighbor algorithm that merged closely related sequences to remove PCR and sequencing errors. V, D and J gene segments were assigned by aligning CDR3 sequences to IMGT reference sequences. Each retained sequence needed at least a six-nucleotide match to both a V gene segment and a J gene segment. A rearrangement counted as productive if the CDR3 had no stop codons and remained in frame with V and J, and every other rearrangement counted as non-productive. CDR3 was defined according to IMGT convention as the region running from the second conserved V-encoded cysteine to the conserved J-encoded phenylalanine. The earlier analysis of 550 to 650 of the donors excluded any sequence lacking an unambiguous match to a single V gene segment. An earlier analysis of 587 of the donors classified V segments as functional when productive rearrangements were above 56.7% and as segregating when the standard deviation between donors was above 5%. A statistical classification framework was built for diagnosing cytomegalovirus status from the catalog of TCR beta chain sequences. V and J gene assignment, in a later analysis, came from comparing TCR nucleotide sequences with IMGT/GENE-DB human TR gene sequences. Using the TCRdist pipeline, a later analysis assigned CDR3 sequences along with most-parsimonious VDJ recombination scenarios. A later analysis defined each TCR beta chain by its CDR3 amino acid sequence plus V-gene family, and excluded reads lacking a unique V-gene family. As a way to deal with suspected cross-contamination and a sequencing artifact, a later analysis dropped 592 nucleotide sequences that were highly shared and had low generation probability. In a later analysis, a clonal expansion index for each public chain was calculated from normalized within-repertoire ranks of inferred template counts. A later analysis computed generation probabilities with a VDJ recombination model fitted to out-of-frame rearrangements, and checked the results against IGoR. A later analysis scored TCR-TCR, TCR-HLA and TCR-CMV co-occurrence with hypergeometric tests, applying a repertoire-size bias correction to TCR pairs. To estimate false discovery rates, a later analysis permuted the HLA or CMV assignments 20 times. In a later analysis, co-occurring TCRs were grouped using DBSCAN, with TCRdist sequence similarity added in when clustering inside HLA-allele-positive subsets. Repertoires with fewer than 30,000 or more than 120,000 public chains were left out of co-occurrence clustering, as were four to six repertoires with anomalous nucleotide sharing. TCRdb re-hosts the immuneACCESS table, in-frame sequences only. Its copies lack some clones; in the studies checked, an unresolved V gene accounts for under half of them, and the cause for the rest is not known. V and J calls and clone size are as listed in that table; D and trimming were resolved from the DNA. This sample comprises 150,000 or so clones, roughly 9.7% of them detected only once. The ten top clones hold about 1.9% of the sample.

This sample was taken from a study of cytomegalovirus exposure and HLA in healthy donors (dated 2017 in TCRdb). In the study overall: An earlier analysis of fewer than 750 of the donors reported about 300 Gb of sequence data and approximately 120 million unique TCR beta sequences obtained from about 170 million T cells. In a later genetic analysis, genome-wide SNP genotypes for 398 of the 666 donors were used, and that subset was treated as a discovery cohort. Roughly 5 DR-DQ haplotypes were handled as single units for association and clustering, since linkage in the cohort was strong. To predict cytomegalovirus infection status, the study combined high-throughput TCR immunosequencing, statistical association of individual TCRs with disease status, and machine learning. On average, around 240,000 unique TCR beta nucleotide sequences were sequenced per donor among some 420 genotyped donors of the cohort, with about 19% of those sequences being non-productive. The study profiled the T cell repertoires of 500 to 800 subjects by immunosequencing and related them to cytomegalovirus serostatus. In the later analysis, no new phenotypic data were used to find candidate immune exposures; instead, reliance was placed on TCR beta sequences and their occurrence across donors. The aim of the study was to test whether cataloging public T cell receptors could identify signatures of past pathogen exposure. An early release covering over 500 HLA-typed donors comprised about 290 gigabases of sequencing data and some 79 million unique TCR sequences. The number of typed donors differed by locus: about 620-630 for A, B, C, DRB1 and DQB1; 522 for DQA1; 606 for DPA1; and approximately 450 for DPB1. A later analysis re-analyzed previously published TCR beta repertoires from 666 donors and added high-resolution HLA genotyping to study TCR occurrence patterns. The genetic ancestry cluster associated with self-reported Caucasian donors included 81% of the roughly 410 genotyped donors. To decide whether each TCR beta V gene segment behaved as functional or pseudogenic, an earlier analysis of some 580 of the donors relied on high-throughput TCR beta sequencing. Along with the approximately 620-subject first cohort, a separate validation cohort of over a hundred different subjects was used. HLA typing covered class I and class II loci at four-digit resolution. Donor age, sex, ethnicity and CMV serostatus were compiled alongside the repertoire data. Every repertoire in the discovery cohort had been generated on one and the same sequencing platform. The research as a whole found: The cohort was sequenced for TCR beta chains only, and without alpha or paired-chain data the features that could be detected were limited. Correlated functional status among segregating V segments might reflect linkage disequilibrium, but an unknown experimental factor could not be ruled out. Broadly in line with IMGT annotations, most TCR beta V segments showed up in productive rearrangements about 87% or about 30% of the time in an earlier analysis of several hundred of the donors. A few of the identified cytomegalovirus-associated TCR beta chains were confirmed in vitro to be specific for cytomegalovirus antigens. In a later analysis, TCR association rates were found to vary across HLA loci, with the most associated TCRs seen for DRB1 alleles and the fewest for HLA-C alleles. A further reported finding was that TCR beta sequences accurately predicted the HLA-A and HLA-B alleles for most subjects in the first cohort. In a later analysis, several top co-occurrence clusters were reported to appear linked to parvovirus B19, influenza, CMV and Epstein-Barr virus. Sequencing depth was assumed to be roughly uniform across donors in the presence/absence analyses, though that assumption may not hold. Specific HLA alleles were associated with 16,951 TCR beta sequences at a false discovery rate of 0.05 in a later analysis. While some public TCRs were present in many individuals, most TCR sequences turned up only very rarely across donors. When HLA alleles, especially DR and DQ, strongly co-occurred, TCR associations were difficult to assign to individual alleles. A later genetic analysis associated a missense DCLRE1C variant with V-gene and J-gene trimming of TCR beta chains, and an independent cohort replicated the association. In a later analysis, HLA-associated TCR beta chains were found to be more clonally expanded and to have lower generation probabilities than equally common non-associated chains. Because counts were too low, seventeen rarely observed V segments, including chromosome 9 orphons, were left out of the earlier analysis of approximately 500 of the donors. The authors suggested that the approach could potentially be extended to other disease states and immunological phenotypes. A total of around 150 TCR beta chains were listed by the study as associated with cytomegalovirus. Some IMGT-functional V segments, including TRBV6-2 and TRBV6-3, could not be distinguished by the 87-base-pair reads and were therefore excluded. Most CMV-associated TCR beta chains appeared to be HLA-restricted in a later analysis, and the HLA associations seemed to be driven largely by CMV exposure. A cluster of highly shared sequence variants was judged likely to be a technical artifact of the sequencing pipeline. Immune exposure information for the cohort was limited to CMV serostatus. HLA typing was unavailable for some donors at each locus, so association tests used only the typed subset. According to a later genetic analysis, donors in an Asian-associated ancestry cluster had fewer N-insertions in productive TCRs than the approximately 710-donor mean. In both the original and validation cohorts, the classifier was reported to diagnose cytomegalovirus status with high specificity and sensitivity.

CDR1 and CDR2, per the germline V gene (reference sequence), are SGHNT and YYREEE. Reading from cysteine to phenylalanine, the CDR3 counts 12 amino acids. The only DNA kept is the CDR3, 36 bases in frame from the first base. Trimming takes 2 bases off V and 7 bases off J; junction bases not matched to a gene: 1. The cohort consisted of fewer than 700 healthy bone marrow donors. At the time of sampling, all cohort members were nominally healthy, though unrecorded immune exposures were likely present. The donor tested CMV seronegative and was one of the 352 seronegative cohort members. Each donor provided a peripheral blood sample, and peripheral blood mononuclear cells were used for TCR beta sequencing. The Qiagen DNeasy Blood Extraction Kit was used to extract genomic DNA from the blood cell samples.

Sequenced input: PBMCs. The chain couples TRBV5-4 to TRBJ1-2, and 8 junctional nucleotides match TRBD1. The origin of this receptor is a man between 45 and 60 years old in good health and CMV-seronegative. Here is the DNA: TGTGCCAGCAGCTTCGGACAGGGTGGCTACACCTTC. It specifies CASSFGQGGYTF.